The 15 T cell receptor beta chains in this list originate from one sample, sequenced in a study of T cell responses to AZD1222 COVID-19 vaccine. Repertoires were generated with immunoSEQ multiplex PCR, while TCRdb's copy carries only in-frame clones and drops some. This table has tens of thousands of clones, about four fifths appearing once. The specimen was peripheral blood, collected 28 days after the second AZD1222 dose. The receptors shown here come from an adult who received the AZD1222 COVID-19 vaccine.

The chain joins TRBV3-1 (or the pseudogene TRBV3-2) to TRBJ2-3; D is unresolved. V dropped 9 bases and J dropped 1 base, with 5 bases sitting between them. Germline V gene data show CDR1 as LGHDT and CDR2 as YNNKEL (reference sequence). This CDR3 spans 11 amino acids. CDR3 DNA: TGTGCCAGTAGAGGCACAGATACGCAGTATTTT. This gives the protein CASRGTDTQYF.

The chain has TRBV29-1 and TRBJ1-1, with D possibly matching TRBD1 (5 bases). Germline values: CDR1 SQVTM, CDR2 ANQGSEA. This CDR3 contains 10 residues. Deletions cut 8 bases from V and 5 bases from J, with 9 bases between. DNA of the CDR3: TGCAGCACCGGGGGGACTGAAGCTTTCTTT. Its translation: CSTGGTEAFF. The full variable domain, its missing parts supplied by reference TRBV29-1 and TRBJ1-1, is SAVISQKPSRDICQRGTSLTIQCQVDSQVTMMFWYRQQPGQSLTLIATANQGSEATYESGFVIDKFPISRPNLTFSTLTVSNMSPEDSSIYLCSTGGTEAFFGQGTRLTVV.

This chain connects TRBV27 to TRBJ2-7; the D gene is possibly TRBD1 (6 bases). Per the germline V gene, CDR1 is MNHEY and CDR2 is SMNVEV (reference sequence). Trimming cost V 5 bases and J 4 bases, with 15 bases left between them. The CDR3 sequence is 14 residues long. This CDR3 reads CASSPLDRSYEQYF. The CDR3 region has the DNA TGTGCCAGCAGTCCACTAGACAGGTCTTACGAGCAGTACTTC.

The chain's CDR3 is CASSYVSASGGRETQYF. The CDR3, as DNA: TGTGCCAGCAGTTACGTATCGGCTAGCGGGGGCCGGGAGACCCAGTACTTC. This chain uses TRBV6-2 or TRBV6-3 with TRBJ2-5; the match to TRBD2 covers 10 bases. This CDR3 has 17 amino acids. The germline V gene encodes CDR1 MNHEY and CDR2 SVGEGT. V lost 2 bases to trimming and J lost 5 bases; unmatched junction nucleotides: 11.

The J gene is TRBJ1-1, the V gene TRBV27; no definite D call. Germline assignment: CDR1 MNHEY and CDR2 SMNVEV (reference sequence). Trimming stripped 5 bases from V and 4 bases from J, with 11 bases between. The CDR3 is 13 residues long. DNA of the CDR3: TGTGCCAGCAGTAGTGGACTTACCACTGAAGCTTTCTTT. It is translated as CASSSGLTTEAFF.

The genes are TRBV6-5 and TRBJ1-5; TRBD1 agrees at 10 bases. CDR1 is MNHEY, CDR2 SVGAGI, per germline. The V segment lost 4 bases and the J segment 7 bases; nucleotides outside the gene matches: 4. The CDR3 totals 14 residues. The CDR3 DNA follows: TGTGCCAGCAGTTTGACAGGGGGCGGCCAGCCCCAGCATTTT. This sequence encodes CASSLTGGGQPQHF.

The V call is TRBV14, the J call TRBJ1-6, with a tentative D call TRBD1 (5 bases). The length of the CDR3 is 18 residues. Germline CDR1 and CDR2: SGHDN and FVKESK. V was pared by 3 bases and J by 9 bases, with 24 bases between. The CDR3 DNA reads as TGTGCCAGCAGCCACGCCCCTAGGACGGGGATGGGGGGTTCACCCCTCCACTTT. Protein product: CASSHAPRTGMGGSPLHF.

The V gene is TRBV27, the J gene TRBJ2-1; maybe TRBD1 (5 bases). Germline assignment: CDR1 MNHEY and CDR2 SMNVEV (reference sequence). The CDR3 runs 14 residues. The V end lost 7 bases, the J end lost 0 bases, and 10 bases lay between the germline ends. DNA of the CDR3: TGTGCCAGCACCTGGGGCGGCTCCTACAATGAGCAGTTCTTC. This translates into CASTWGGSYNEQFF.

This chain connects TRBV7-2 to TRBJ2-7; a possible D gene is TRBD2 (7 bases). Germline V gives CDR1 SGHTA, CDR2 FQGNSA. This CDR3 contains 15 residues. V lost 1 base and J 6 bases, leaving 16 bases between the germline ends. Written as DNA, the CDR3 is TGTGCCAGCAGCTTAGTGTCTGGGGGCGGGGGCGAGCAGTACTTC. This sequence encodes CASSLVSGGGGEQYF.

The chain has TRBV6-5 and TRBJ1-5; 8 nucleotides line up with TRBD1. This CDR3 comprises 13 residues. J lost 7 bases, V lost 6 bases, and 5 bases had no gene match. From germline, CDR1 is MNHEY and CDR2 SVGAGI. Here the CDR3 reads CASSYGQGQPQHF. In DNA, the CDR3 is TGTGCCAGCAGCTACGGACAGGGACAGCCCCAGCATTTT.

The chain links TRBV6-5 to TRBJ1-5; D is undetermined. Germline-derived CDR1 and CDR2 are MNHEY and SVGAGI. This CDR3 region has 11 residues. Trimming shortened V by 6 bases and J by 9 bases, and 9 bases separated the two germline ends. Here the CDR3 DNA reads TGTGCCAGCAGCGGTCGGGGGCCCCAGCATTTT. Amino acid sequence: CASSGRGPQHF.

The rearrangement uses TRBV7-2 and TRBJ2-3, with 11 bases identical to TRBD1. The germline V gene has CDR1 SGHTA and CDR2 FQGNSA. With 5 bases clipped from V and 14 bases from J, the junction kept 9 bases outside the gene matches. This CDR3 is built from 13 residues. The CDR3 loop is CASSPRDRGGLYF. The CDR3 nucleotides are TGTGCCAGCAGCCCCCGGGACAGGGGGGGTCTGTATTTT.

The genes are TRBV6-1 and TRBJ1-3, with a possible D match to TRBD1 (6 bases). V lost 1 base to trimming and J lost 5 bases, with 18 bases between them. The germline gives CDR1 MNHNS, CDR2 SASEGT. The CDR3 is 17 residues long. Here the CDR3 reads CASSEGGYRVGRNTIYF. Here the CDR3 DNA reads TGTGCCAGCAGTGAAGGAGGGTACAGGGTAGGGAGAAACACCATATATTTT.

The chain carries TRBV15 and TRBJ1-2; the D is unclear. V lost 0 bases and J 4 bases, leaving 6 bases between the germline ends. The germline V gene encodes CDR1 LNHNV and CDR2 YYDKDF (reference sequence). This CDR3 contains 13 residues. CDR3 sequence: CATSRDSVYGYTF. In nucleotides, the CDR3 is TGTGCCACCAGCAGAGATTCCGTCTATGGCTACACCTTC.

The chain links TRBV24-1 to TRBJ1-5, with TRBD1 identical over 9 bases. Per the germline V gene, CDR1 is KGHDR and CDR2 is SFDVKD. Unmatched junction bases numbered 6, after V lost 9 bases and J lost 7 bases. This CDR3 contains 13 residues. The CDR3 bases are TGTGCCACCCGGGACAGGGCGCGACAGCCCCAGCATTTT. Translated: CATRDRARQPQHF.